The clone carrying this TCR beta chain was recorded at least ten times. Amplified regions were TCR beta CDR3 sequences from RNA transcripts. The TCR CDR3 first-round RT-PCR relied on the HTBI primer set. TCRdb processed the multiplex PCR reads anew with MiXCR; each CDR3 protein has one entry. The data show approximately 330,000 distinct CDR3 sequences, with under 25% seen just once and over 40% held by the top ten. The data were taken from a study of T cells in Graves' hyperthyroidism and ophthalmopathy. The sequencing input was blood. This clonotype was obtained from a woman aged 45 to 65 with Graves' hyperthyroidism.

CDR3 residues: CAWSVPRDYGYTF. In DNA form, the CDR3 reads TGTGCCTGGAGTGTACCCAGGGACTATGGCTACACCTTC. The chain combines TRBV30 with TRBJ1-2, with D perhaps matching TRBD1 (5 bases). The CDR3 consists of 13 residues. The V end lost 0 bases, the J end lost 3 bases, and 8 bases lay between the germline ends. Per the germline V gene, CDR1 is GTSNPN and CDR2 is SVGIG (reference sequence).